The TCR beta chain under discussion was sequenced for a study of identifying expanded T cells in peripheral blood. Assay used: immunoSEQ multiplex PCR; TCRdb lists only in-frame clones, some missing. There are 95,000 to 100,000 clones in the sample; about 83% occur only once, and approximately 17% lies in the top ten. As to this clone: What it binds is unknown.

Study results and caveats: Across healthy donors, higher total template counts meant significantly greater roughly 2-week count variance.

This receptor was taken from a person aged 18-70 years in good health. The sequenced sample was blood.

CDR3 residues: CASSQALDTGELFF. The CDR3 DNA follows: TGTGCCAGCAGCCAAGCCCTAGACACCGGGGAGCTGTTTTTT. The rearrangement uses TRBV4-2 and TRBJ2-2; no clear D. The CDR3 has 14 amino acids. Germline V gives CDR1 LGHNA, CDR2 YNFKEQ. V lost 1 base to trimming and J lost 3 bases, with 6 bases between them.